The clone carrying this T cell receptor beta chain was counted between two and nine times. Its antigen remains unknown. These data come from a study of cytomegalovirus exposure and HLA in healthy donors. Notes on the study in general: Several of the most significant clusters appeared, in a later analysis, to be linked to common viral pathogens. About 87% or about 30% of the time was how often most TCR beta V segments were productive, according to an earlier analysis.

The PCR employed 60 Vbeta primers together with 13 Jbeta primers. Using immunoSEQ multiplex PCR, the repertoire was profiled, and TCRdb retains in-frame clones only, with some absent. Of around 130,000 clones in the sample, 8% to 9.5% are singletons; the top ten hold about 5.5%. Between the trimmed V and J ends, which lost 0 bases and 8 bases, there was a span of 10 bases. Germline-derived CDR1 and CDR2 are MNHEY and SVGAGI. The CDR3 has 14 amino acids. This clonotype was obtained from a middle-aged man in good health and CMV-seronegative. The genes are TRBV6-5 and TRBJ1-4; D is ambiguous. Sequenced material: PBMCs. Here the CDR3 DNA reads TGTGCCAGCAGTTACTCGAGGAACACGGAAAAACTGTTTTTT. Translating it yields CASSYSRNTEKLFF.